This note documents a single TCR beta chain sequence. Its antigen is unidentified. The data derive from a study of cytomegalovirus exposure and HLA in healthy donors. Study results and limitations: Researchers reported from a later analysis that most CMV-associated TCR beta chains appeared HLA-restricted.

Researchers ran the PCR with 60 Vbeta and 13 Jbeta primers. Sequencing was performed with immunoSEQ multiplex PCR; in TCRdb, only in-frame clones are kept and a portion is missing. Recorded here are approximately 100,000 clones; the top ten clones represent around 3.5%. Deletions cut 2 bases from V and 1 base from J, with 14 bases between. The length of the CDR3 is 16 residues. The germline gives CDR1 SGHTA, CDR2 FQGNSA. The rearrangement uses TRBV7-2 and TRBJ1-2; TRBD1 is a possible D gene (6 bases). The source of this sequence is a man aged 40-49 years in good health and CMV-seronegative. Sequenced: PBMCs. The CDR3 reads CASSLTGTSGNYGYTF. The CDR3 DNA reads TGTGCCAGCAGCTTAACAGGGACGTCCGGTAACTATGGCTACACCTTC.